This TCR beta chain was identified in a study of immune characterization of retroperitoneal liposarcoma. Each CDR3 protein is one row after TCRdb ran MiXCR on the PCR reads. The sample has approximately 3,200 distinct CDR3 sequences; about 25% are singletons. By share, this clonotype counts as large. The germline V and J ends were trimmed by 6 bases and 13 bases, with 13 bases remaining between them. Germline lookup yields CDR1 SGHTA and CDR2 FQGNSA. This CDR3 has 11 amino acids. This TCR came from a female donor with retroperitoneal liposarcoma. The rearrangement uses TRBV7-2 and TRBJ2-1; D not resolved. Sequencing input: tumor tissue. Written as DNA, the CDR3 is TGTGCCAGCAGTATTAAAGAGACCCAGTTCTTC. It is translated as CASSIKETQFF.